The 14 T cell receptor beta chains below were found in one sample sequenced in a study of CD8 T cells in ankylosing spondylitis. Overall study findings and caveats: Several highly homologous variants formed a TCR beta motif that appeared characteristic of ankylosing spondylitis blood.

No antigens are known for them. TCRdb passed the 5' RACE reads through MiXCR, listing each CDR3 protein once. Of around 890,000 distinct CDR3 sequences listed, over 9.5% are singletons. Sequencing was carried out using blood, either unsorted or a sorted T cell fraction (not recorded which). The receptors were gathered from a male donor with ankylosing spondylitis.

This clonotype appeared a few times. This sequence joins TRBV7-9 and TRBJ2-5, with D hard to call. V was clipped by 2 bases and J by 3 bases, with 16 bases between them. This CDR3 has 16 amino acids. CDR1 is SEHNR and CDR2 is FQNEAQ in the germline V gene (reference sequence). In nucleotides, the CDR3 is TGTGCCAGCAGCTTAAGACGTGCTCTGGGCGAAGAGACCCAGTACTTC. Encoded protein: CASSLRRALGEETQYF.

This clonotype was observed many times. The genes are TRBV21-1 and TRBJ1-2; the table's D call TRBD1 went unverified against the DNA. TRBV21-1 is a listed pseudogene. This CDR3 is built from 13 residues. This CDR3 is CASTSRGRPGYTF. In DNA form, the CDR3 reads TGTGCCAGCACCTCACGGGGACGTCCTGGCTACACCTTC.

This clonotype came up many times. The rearrangement links TRBV4-1 to TRBJ2-7; TRBD1 matches at 9 bases. This CDR3 is built from 16 residues. Losses at the gene ends were 0 bases for V and 6 bases for J; bases not matched to a gene: 9. Germline loops: CDR1 MGHRA, CDR2 YSYEKL. Here the CDR3 reads CASSQDLRDRVREQYF. In DNA form, the CDR3 reads TGCGCCAGCAGCCAAGATCTACGGGACAGGGTCCGCGAGCAGTACTTC.

The chain links TRBV9 to TRBJ2-1; 11 bases fit TRBD2. Trimming removed 4 bases from V and 4 bases from J; junction bases left unmatched: 4. CDR1 and CDR2 from the germline V gene are SGDLS and YYNGEE. The CDR3 runs to 15 residues. Here the CDR3 reads CASSPTSGEYNEQFF. Here the CDR3 DNA reads TGTGCCAGCAGCCCGACTAGCGGGGAATACAATGAGCAGTTCTTC.

As to this clonotype: This clone may be a read error of a much larger clone one base away. This chain joins TRBV12-3 or TRBV12-4 and TRBJ2-5, with D maybe TRBD1 (5 bases). The CDR3 spans 13 residues. CDR3 sequence (DNA): TGTGCCAGCAGTTTGAGACAGCAAGAGGCCCAGTACTTC. It codes for CASSLRQQEAQYF.

The rearrangement links TRBV7-2 to TRBJ2-3, with TRBD2 identical over 7 bases. The germline V gene has CDR1 SGHTA and CDR2 FQGNSA. CDR3 length: 14 residues. The V segment lost 6 bases and the J segment 4 bases; nucleotides outside the gene matches: 7. The CDR3 sequence is CASSRERGADTQYF. CDR3 bases: TGTGCCAGCAGTAGGGAGCGGGGCGCAGATACGCAGTATTTT. The whole variable domain, filled in from reference TRBV7-2 and TRBJ2-3, reads GAGVSQSPSNKVTEKGKDVELRCDPISGHTALYWYRQSLGQGLEFLIYFQGNSAPDKSGLPSDRFSAERTGGSVSTLTIQRTQQEDSAVYLCASSRERGADTQYFGPGTRLTVL.

This sequence joins TRBV20-1 and TRBJ2-5, with 7 bases that match TRBD2. Losses at the gene ends were 5 bases for V and 5 bases for J; bases not matched to a gene: 5. Germline CDR1 reads DFQATT; CDR2 reads SNEGSKA (reference sequence). The CDR3 runs to 12 residues. In nucleotides, the CDR3 is TGCAGTGCTCCACCCGGGGGGGAGACCCAGTACTTC. This encodes CSAPPGGETQYF.

The V call is TRBV20-1, the J call TRBJ1-1; the D gene is possibly TRBD1 (6 bases). V lost 8 bases to trimming and J lost 5 bases, with 15 bases between them. Germline V gene sequence: CDR1 DFQATT, CDR2 SNEGSKA (reference sequence). This CDR3 is built from 12 residues. This chain's CDR3 is CSLITGSTEAFF. DNA for the CDR3: TGCAGTTTGATTACAGGGTCGACTGAAGCTTTCTTT.

J is TRBJ2-3 and V is TRBV20-1; D call uncertain. V was clipped by 1 base and J by 6 bases, with 14 bases between them. Germline loops: CDR1 DFQATT, CDR2 SNEGSKA (reference sequence). This CDR3 is built from 14 residues. CDR3 region: CSARVSGVGDTQYF. As DNA, the CDR3 is TGCAGTGCTAGAGTATCTGGGGTTGGCGATACGCAGTATTTT.

This clonotype is a singleton in its sample. The junction and the germline gene differ at one end; a read error may be behind it. The chain recombines TRBV20-1 with TRBJ2-7; TRBD1 agrees at 7 bases. This CDR3 has 15 amino acids. Germline-derived CDR1 and CDR2 are DFQATT and SNEGSKA (reference sequence). DNA of the CDR3: TGCTGTGCTAGAGACTTACAGGGGTCATCGTACGAGCAGTACTTC. Amino acids: CCARDLQGSSYEQYF.

The chain couples TRBV6-5 to TRBJ1-1; D gene uncertain. CDR3 length equals 15 residues. The germline V gene encodes CDR1 MNHEY and CDR2 SVGAGI. V lost 2 bases and J lost 0, with 10 bases in between. CDR3: CASSYQITVNTEAFF. In DNA, the CDR3 is TGTGCCAGCAGTTACCAAATTACAGTGAACACTGAAGCTTTCTTT.

V is TRBV5-1 and J is TRBJ1-1, with a tentative D call TRBD1 (5 bases). The V and J ends lost 7 bases and 11 bases respectively, with 15 bases between them. Germline lookup yields CDR1 SGHRS and CDR2 YFSETQ. The CDR3 runs 11 residues. The DNA for the CDR3 is TGCGCCAGCTGGATGGAAGGGGTCGCTTTCTTT. Its translation is CASWMEGVAFF.

This clonotype came up a few times. This chain links TRBV7-9 with TRBJ1-1; D is undetermined. CDR1 and CDR2 from the germline V gene are SEHNR and FQNEAQ (reference sequence). This CDR3 spans 13 amino acids. Deletions cut 2 bases from V and 4 bases from J, with 8 bases between. Here the CDR3 DNA reads TGTGCCAGCAGCTTACAGGACGGCACTGAAGCTTTCTTT. It yields the protein CASSLQDGTEAFF. Filled out from reference TRBV7-9 and TRBJ1-1, the complete variable domain reads DTGVSQNPRHKITKRGQNVTFRCDPISEHNRLYWYRQTLGQGPEFLTYFQNEAQLEKSRLLSDRFSAERPKGSFSTLEIQRTEQGDSAMYLCASSLQDGTEAFFGQGTRLTVV.

This clonotype was counted a few times. J is TRBJ2-1 and V is TRBV7-6, with D perhaps matching TRBD1 (5 bases). Germline values: CDR1 SGHVS, CDR2 FNYEAQ. The CDR3 contains 17 residues. The V and J ends lost 2 bases and 0 bases respectively, with 14 bases between them. The CDR3 loop reads CASSLRGGQNSYNEQFF. Here the CDR3 DNA reads TGTGCCAGCAGCTTAAGGGGCGGTCAGAACTCCTACAATGAGCAGTTCTTC.